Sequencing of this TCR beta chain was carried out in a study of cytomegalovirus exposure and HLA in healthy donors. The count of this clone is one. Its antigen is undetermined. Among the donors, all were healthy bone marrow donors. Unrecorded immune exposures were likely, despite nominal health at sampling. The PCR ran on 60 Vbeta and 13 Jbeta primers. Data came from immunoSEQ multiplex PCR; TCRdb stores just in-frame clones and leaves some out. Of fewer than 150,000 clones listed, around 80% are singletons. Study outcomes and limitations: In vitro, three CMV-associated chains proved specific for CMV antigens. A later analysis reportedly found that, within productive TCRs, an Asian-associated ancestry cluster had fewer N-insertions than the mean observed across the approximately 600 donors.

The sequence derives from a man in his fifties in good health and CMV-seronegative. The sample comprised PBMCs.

The CDR3 sequence is CASIAGQGVPQHF. The CDR3 region has the DNA TGTGCCAGCATTGCGGGACAGGGAGTGCCCCAGCATTTT. This chain joins TRBV6-6 and TRBJ1-5; the match to TRBD1 covers 9 bases. V dropped 7 bases and J dropped 9; count of bases not matched to a gene: 7. The CDR3 has 13 residues. Germline assignment: CDR1 MNHNY and CDR2 SVGAGI (reference sequence).